Listed below are T cell receptor beta chains from one sample, sequenced in a study of cytomegalovirus exposure and HLA in healthy donors. Sequenced by immunoSEQ multiplex PCR; TCRdb stores in-frame clones only, minus some. The sample contains 150,000 to 200,000 clones, around 75% of which appear only once. The sequenced sample consisted of PBMCs. These receptors were taken from a woman aged 45 to 65 in good health and CMV-seronegative. Each CDR3 is given with its conserved first and last residue. The D gene is left open where the match is weak. Clone size is stated in some rows and not others, as once, few, many or a class when expanded.

>TRBJ2-7|once|TRBV29-1|-
CSVEEVGSGKGSYEQYF
TGCAGCGTTGAAGAAGTGGGGTCGGGGAAGGGCTCCTACGAGCAGTACTTC
>TRBJ2-1|-|TRBV27|TRBD2
CASSAPVGTSGGDFSYNEQFF
TGTGCCAGCAGTGCGCCGGTCGGGACTAGCGGGGGGGACTTCTCCTACAATGAGCAGTTCTTC
>TRBJ1-3|once|TRBV18|-
CASSPRDTGNTIYF
TGTGCCAGCTCACCACGAGACACTGGAAACACCATATATTTT
>TRBJ2-7|once|TRBV27|-
CASSLSNEDSPYEQYF
TGTGCCAGCAGTTTATCGAATGAGGACAGCCCTTACGAGCAGTACTTC
>TRBJ1-5|-|TRBV6-6|-
CASSSGGQPQHF
TGTGCCAGCAGTAGCGGGGGTCAGCCCCAGCATTTT
>TRBJ2-3|-|TRBV7-9|TRBD2
CASRLAGGQGDTQYF
TGTGCCAGCAGACTAGCGGGAGGGCAGGGAGATACGCAGTATTTT
>TRBJ2-7|-|TRBV7-8|-
CASSLYTGFTYEQYF
TGTGCCAGCAGCTTGTACACAGGGTTTACCTACGAGCAGTACTTC
>TRBJ1-2|-|TRBV29-1|TRBD1
CSVARTGGYTF
TGCAGCGTTGCCCGGACAGGGGGCTACACCTTC
>TRBJ2-3|-|TRBV5-4|TRBD2
CASSSDGLERRVTQYF
TGTGCCAGCAGTTCCGACGGACTAGAGAGACGGGTTACGCAGTATTTT
>TRBJ1-1|-|TRBV4-1|-
CASSQVGQGRMGTEAFF
TGCGCCAGCAGCCAAGTTGGGCAGGGTCGGATGGGAACTGAAGCTTTCTTT
>TRBJ1-3|once|TRBV9|TRBD1
CASSGTGTGNTIYF
TGTGCCAGCAGCGGGACAGGGACGGGAAACACCATATATTTT
>TRBJ2-7|-|TRBV7-2|-
CASSLSPTTGEQYF
TGTGCCAGCAGCTTGTCCCCCACCACTGGCGAGCAGTACTTC
>TRBJ2-1|-|TRBV6-6|-
CASKGGSAYNEQFF
TGTGCCAGCAAGGGAGGCTCAGCCTACAATGAGCAGTTCTTC
>TRBJ2-2|-|TRBV19|TRBD1
CASSLRGRWDTGELFF
TGTGCCAGTAGTCTCAGGGGGCGTTGGGACACCGGGGAGCTGTTTTTT
>TRBJ1-4|once|TRBV5-6|-
CASSSRREREKLFF
TGTGCCAGCAGCTCCCGCCGGGAACGGGAAAAACTGTTTTTT
>TRBJ2-2|-|TRBV7-2|-
CASSLAGGANTGELFF
TGTGCCAGCAGCTTGGCAGGAGGGGCGAACACCGGGGAGCTGTTTTTT
>TRBJ2-7|-|TRBV7-2|-
CASSRTGGASYEQYF
TGTGCCAGCAGCCGAACAGGGGGGGCCTCCTACGAGCAGTACTTC